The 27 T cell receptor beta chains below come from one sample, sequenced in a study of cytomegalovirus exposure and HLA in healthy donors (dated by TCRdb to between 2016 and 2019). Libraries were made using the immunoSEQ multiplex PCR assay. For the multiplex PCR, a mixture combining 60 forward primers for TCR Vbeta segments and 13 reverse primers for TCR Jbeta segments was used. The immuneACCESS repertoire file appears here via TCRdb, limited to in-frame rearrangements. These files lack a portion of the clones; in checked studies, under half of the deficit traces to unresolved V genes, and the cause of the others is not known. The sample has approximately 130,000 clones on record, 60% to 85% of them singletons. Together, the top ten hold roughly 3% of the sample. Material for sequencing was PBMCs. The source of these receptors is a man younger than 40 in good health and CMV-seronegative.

The CDR3 DNA reads as TGCAGCGTTCGGAGGACAACTAATGAAAAACTGTTTTTT. Its protein is CSVRRTTNEKLFF. V gene TRBV29-1 combines with J gene TRBJ1-4; no definite D call. This CDR3 contains 13 residues. The V end lost 5 bases, the J end lost 0 bases, and 7 bases lay between the germline ends. Germline V lookup: CDR1 SQVTM, CDR2 ANQGSEA.

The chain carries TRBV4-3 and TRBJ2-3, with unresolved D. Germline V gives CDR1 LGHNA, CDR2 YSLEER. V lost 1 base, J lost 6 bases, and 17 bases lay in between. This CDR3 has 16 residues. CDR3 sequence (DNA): TGCGCCAGCAGCCAAGGAGTAGCCGGGTTTCCTGATACGCAGTATTTT. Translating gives CASSQGVAGFPDTQYF.

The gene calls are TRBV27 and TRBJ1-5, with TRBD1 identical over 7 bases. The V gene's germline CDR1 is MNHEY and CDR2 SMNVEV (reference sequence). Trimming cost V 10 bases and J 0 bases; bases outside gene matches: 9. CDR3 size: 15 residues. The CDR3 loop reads CATHPGGYSNQPQHF. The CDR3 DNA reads TGTGCCACACATCCAGGGGGGTATAGCAATCAGCCCCAGCATTTT.

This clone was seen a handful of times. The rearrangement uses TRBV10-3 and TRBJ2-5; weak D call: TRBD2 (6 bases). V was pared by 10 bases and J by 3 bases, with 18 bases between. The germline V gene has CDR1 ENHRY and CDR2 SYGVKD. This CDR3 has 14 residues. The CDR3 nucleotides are TGTGCCACCGGGATGGGGGGATTCGAAGAGACCCAGTACTTC. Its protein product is CATGMGGFEETQYF.

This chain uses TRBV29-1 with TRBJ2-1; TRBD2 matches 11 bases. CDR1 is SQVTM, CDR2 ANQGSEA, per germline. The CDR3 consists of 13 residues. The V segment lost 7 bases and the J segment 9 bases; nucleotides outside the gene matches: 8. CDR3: CSAHSGGAVEQFF. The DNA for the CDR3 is TGCAGCGCCCATAGCGGGGGGGCCGTTGAGCAGTTCTTC.

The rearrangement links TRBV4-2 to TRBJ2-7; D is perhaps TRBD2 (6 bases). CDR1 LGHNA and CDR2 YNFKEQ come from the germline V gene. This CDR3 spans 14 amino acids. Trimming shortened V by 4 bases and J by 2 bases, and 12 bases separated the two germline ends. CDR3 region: CASSLRLGTYEQYF. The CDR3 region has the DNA TGTGCCAGCAGCCTAAGACTAGGAACCTACGAGCAGTACTTC.

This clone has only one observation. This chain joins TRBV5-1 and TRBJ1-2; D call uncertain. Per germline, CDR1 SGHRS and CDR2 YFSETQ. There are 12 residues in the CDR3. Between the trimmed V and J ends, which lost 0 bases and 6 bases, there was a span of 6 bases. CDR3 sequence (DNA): TGCGCCAGCAGCTTGGATTCCGATGGCTACACCTTC. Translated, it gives CASSLDSDGYTF.

The CDR3 sequence is CASNLNSHYNEQFF. The DNA for the CDR3 is TGTGCCAGCAACCTGAACTCTCACTACAATGAGCAGTTCTTC. The gene calls are TRBV7-2 and TRBJ2-1; D gene ambiguous. The CDR3 extends over 14 amino acids. The ends were cut back, 7 bases at V and 3 bases at J, with 13 bases in the middle. Germline V gene lookup returns CDR1 SGHTA and CDR2 FQGNSA.

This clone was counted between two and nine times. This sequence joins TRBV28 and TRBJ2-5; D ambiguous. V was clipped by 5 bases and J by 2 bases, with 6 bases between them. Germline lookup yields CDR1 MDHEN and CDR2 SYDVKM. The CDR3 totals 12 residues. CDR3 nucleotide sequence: TGTGCCAGCAGTACTTATCAAGAGACCCAGTACTTC. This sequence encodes CASSTYQETQYF.

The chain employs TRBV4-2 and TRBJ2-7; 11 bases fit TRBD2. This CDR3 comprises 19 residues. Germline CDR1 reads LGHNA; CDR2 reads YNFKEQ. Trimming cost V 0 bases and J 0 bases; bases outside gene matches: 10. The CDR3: CASSQDPTSGTRSSYEQYF. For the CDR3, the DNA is TGTGCCAGCAGCCAAGATCCGACTAGCGGGACCAGGAGCTCCTACGAGCAGTACTTC.

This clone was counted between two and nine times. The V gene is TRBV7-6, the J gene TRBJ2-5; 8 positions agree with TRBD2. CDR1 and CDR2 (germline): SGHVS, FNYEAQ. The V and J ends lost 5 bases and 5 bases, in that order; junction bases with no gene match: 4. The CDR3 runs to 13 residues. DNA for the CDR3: TGTGCCAGCAGCCGTAGCGGGACGGAGACCCAGTACTTC. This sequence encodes CASSRSGTETQYF.

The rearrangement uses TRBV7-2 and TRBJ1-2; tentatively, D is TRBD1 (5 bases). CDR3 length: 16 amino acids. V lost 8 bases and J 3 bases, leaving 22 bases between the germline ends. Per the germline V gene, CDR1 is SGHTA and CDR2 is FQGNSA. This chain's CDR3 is CASPKAYGTFYYGYTF. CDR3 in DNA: TGTGCCAGCCCCAAGGCGTACGGGACTTTCTACTATGGCTACACCTTC.

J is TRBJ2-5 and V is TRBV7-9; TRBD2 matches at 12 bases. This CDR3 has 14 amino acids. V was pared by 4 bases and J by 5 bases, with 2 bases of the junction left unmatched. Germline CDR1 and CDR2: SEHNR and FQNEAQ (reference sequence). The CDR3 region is CASSYLAGGETQYF. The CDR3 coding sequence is TGTGCCAGCAGCTATCTAGCGGGGGGGGAGACCCAGTACTTC.

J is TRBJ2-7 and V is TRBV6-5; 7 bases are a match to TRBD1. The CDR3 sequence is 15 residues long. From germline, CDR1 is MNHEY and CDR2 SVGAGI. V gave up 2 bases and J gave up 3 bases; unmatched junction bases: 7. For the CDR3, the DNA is TGTGCCAGCAGTTACCGAGCTGACAGGGTCTACGAGCAGTACTTC. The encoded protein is CASSYRADRVYEQYF.

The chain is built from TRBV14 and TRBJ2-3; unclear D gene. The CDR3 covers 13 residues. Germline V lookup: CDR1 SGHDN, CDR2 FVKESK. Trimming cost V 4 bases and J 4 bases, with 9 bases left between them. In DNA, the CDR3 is TGTGCCAGCAGCCGACAAAGCTCAGATACGCAGTATTTT. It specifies CASSRQSSDTQYF.

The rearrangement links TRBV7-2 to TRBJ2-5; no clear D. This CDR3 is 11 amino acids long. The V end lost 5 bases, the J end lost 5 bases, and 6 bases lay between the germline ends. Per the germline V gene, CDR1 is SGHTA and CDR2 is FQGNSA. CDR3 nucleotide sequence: TGTGCCAGCAGCCCTGGCGAGACCCAGTACTTC. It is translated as CASSPGETQYF.

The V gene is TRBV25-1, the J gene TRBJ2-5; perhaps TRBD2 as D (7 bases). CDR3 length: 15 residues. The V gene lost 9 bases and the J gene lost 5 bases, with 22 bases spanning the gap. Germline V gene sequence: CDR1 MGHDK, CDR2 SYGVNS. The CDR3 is CASKGGGREWETQYF. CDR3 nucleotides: TGTGCCAGTAAGGGAGGGGGGCGCGAGTGGGAGACCCAGTACTTC.

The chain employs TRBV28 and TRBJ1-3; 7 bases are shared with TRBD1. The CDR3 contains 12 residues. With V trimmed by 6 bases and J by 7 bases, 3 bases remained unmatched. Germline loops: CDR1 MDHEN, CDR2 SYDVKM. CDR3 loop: CASSLTGNTIYF. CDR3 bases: TGTGCCAGCAGCCTGACAGGGAACACCATATATTTT.

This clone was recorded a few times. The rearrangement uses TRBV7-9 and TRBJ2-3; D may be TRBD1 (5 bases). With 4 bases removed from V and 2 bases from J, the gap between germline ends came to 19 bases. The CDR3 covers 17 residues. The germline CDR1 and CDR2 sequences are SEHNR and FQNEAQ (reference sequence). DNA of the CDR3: TGTGCCAGCAGCTGGAACAGGTCGATCCGGGCCACAGATACGCAGTATTTT. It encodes CASSWNRSIRATDTQYF.

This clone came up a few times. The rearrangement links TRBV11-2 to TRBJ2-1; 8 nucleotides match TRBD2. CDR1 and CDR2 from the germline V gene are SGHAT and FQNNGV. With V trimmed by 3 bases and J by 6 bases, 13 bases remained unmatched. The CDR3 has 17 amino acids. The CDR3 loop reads CASSLAPKGTSRNEQFF. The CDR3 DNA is TGTGCCAGCAGCTTGGCCCCTAAAGGGACTAGTCGCAATGAGCAGTTCTTC.

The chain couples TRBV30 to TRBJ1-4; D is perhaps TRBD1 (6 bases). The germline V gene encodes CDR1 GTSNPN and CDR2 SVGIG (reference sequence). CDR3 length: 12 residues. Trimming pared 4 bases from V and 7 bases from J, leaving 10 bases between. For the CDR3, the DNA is TGTGCCTGGATGGGGGCGGGTGAAAAACTGTTTTTT. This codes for CAWMGAGEKLFF.

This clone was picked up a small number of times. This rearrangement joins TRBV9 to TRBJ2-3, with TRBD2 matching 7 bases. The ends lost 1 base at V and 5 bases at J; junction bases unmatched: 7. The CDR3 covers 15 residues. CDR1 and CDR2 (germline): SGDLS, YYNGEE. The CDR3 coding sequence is TGTGCCAGCAGCGTACGAAGGGAGGGCCGAGATACGCAGTATTTT. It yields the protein CASSVRREGRDTQYF.

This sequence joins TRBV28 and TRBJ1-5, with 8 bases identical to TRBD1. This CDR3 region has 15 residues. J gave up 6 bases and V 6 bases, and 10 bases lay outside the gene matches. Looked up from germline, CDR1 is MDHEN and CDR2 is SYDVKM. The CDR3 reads CASSTGQGVLQPQHF. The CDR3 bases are TGTGCCAGCAGCACTGGACAGGGTGTCCTTCAGCCCCAGCATTTT.

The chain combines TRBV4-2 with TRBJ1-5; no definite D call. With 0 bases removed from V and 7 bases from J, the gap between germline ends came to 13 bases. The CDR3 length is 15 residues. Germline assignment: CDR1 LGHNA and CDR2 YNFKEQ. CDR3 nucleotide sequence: TGTGCCAGCAGCCAAGAGGGCCAAACGGGGCAGCCCCAGCATTTT. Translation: CASSQEGQTGQPQHF.

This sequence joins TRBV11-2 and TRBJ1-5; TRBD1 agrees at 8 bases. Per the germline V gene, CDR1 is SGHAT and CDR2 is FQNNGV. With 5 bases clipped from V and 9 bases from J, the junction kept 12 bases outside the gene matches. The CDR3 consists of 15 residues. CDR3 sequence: CASSDLDRGGWPQHF. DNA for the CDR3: TGTGCCAGCAGCGACCTCGACAGGGGCGGTTGGCCCCAGCATTTT. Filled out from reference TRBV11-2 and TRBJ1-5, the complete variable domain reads EAGVAQSPRYKIIEKRQSVAFWCNPISGHATLYWYQQILGQGPKLLIQFQNNGVVDDSQLPKDRFSAERLKGVDSTLKIQPAKLEDSAVYLCASSDLDRGGWPQHFGDGTRLSIL.

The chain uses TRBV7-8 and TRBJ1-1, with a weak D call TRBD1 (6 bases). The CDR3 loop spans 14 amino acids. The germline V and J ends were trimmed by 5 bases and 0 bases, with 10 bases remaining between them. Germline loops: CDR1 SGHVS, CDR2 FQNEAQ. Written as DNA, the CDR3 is TGTGCCAGCAGCAGGGACATTATGAACACTGAAGCTTTCTTT. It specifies CASSRDIMNTEAFF.

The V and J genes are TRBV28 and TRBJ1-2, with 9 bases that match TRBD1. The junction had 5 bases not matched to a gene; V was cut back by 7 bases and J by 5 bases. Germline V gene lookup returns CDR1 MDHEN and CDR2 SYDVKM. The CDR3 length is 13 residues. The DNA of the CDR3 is TGTGCCAGCATGCAGGACAGGGGATATGGCTACACCTTC. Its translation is CASMQDRGYGYTF.